This T cell receptor beta chain stems from a study of response to subunit inactivated influenza vaccine listed by TCRdb under 2018. Notes on the research overall: Deep quantitative profiling of the T cell receptor repertoire was used in the study to follow responses to a trivalent subunit inactivated influenza vaccine.

General findings and caveats noted by the study authors: According to the authors, only a limited number of new T cells may be recruited by each seasonal influenza vaccination.

Receptor amplification or capture employed RT-PCR. Sequencing was carried out with an Illumina HiSeq 2500. Using fastp trimming at Q25 and MiXCR clonotype assembly, TCRdb reanalyzed the public sequencing data and kept in-frame beta chains. Rows are unified per CDR3 protein, each entry keeping the most common DNA and genes. The sample table contains 170,000 or so distinct CDR3 sequences; only one count was recorded for around 10% of them. Of the sample, 35% to 40% falls within the top ten clones. V loses 3 bases at its end and J loses 6 bases; junction bases beyond the gene matches: 5. The germline V gene supplies CDR1 MNHNS and CDR2 SASEGT. Spanning cysteine to phenylalanine, the CDR3 consists of 13 amino acids. The retained sequence is limited to the CDR3, 39 bases, with the frame set at the first base. This clonotype was detected a few times. Its antigen has not been determined. Base-call qualities are not available, and no considerably larger clone is one nucleotide away.

Sequenced material: CD8+ T cells sorted from PBMCs, taken 23 months after vaccination. Recombination joined TRBV6-1 with TRBJ2-7; the junction holds 7 bases that match TRBD1. This receptor was obtained from a man aged 45 to 70 who received an inactivated influenza vaccine. Donor details come from another sample of the same person, matched by shared clones. The CDR3 has the sequence CASSDNYRGEQYF. The sequence in DNA is TGTGCCAGCAGTGACAACTACAGGGGCGAGCAGTACTTC.